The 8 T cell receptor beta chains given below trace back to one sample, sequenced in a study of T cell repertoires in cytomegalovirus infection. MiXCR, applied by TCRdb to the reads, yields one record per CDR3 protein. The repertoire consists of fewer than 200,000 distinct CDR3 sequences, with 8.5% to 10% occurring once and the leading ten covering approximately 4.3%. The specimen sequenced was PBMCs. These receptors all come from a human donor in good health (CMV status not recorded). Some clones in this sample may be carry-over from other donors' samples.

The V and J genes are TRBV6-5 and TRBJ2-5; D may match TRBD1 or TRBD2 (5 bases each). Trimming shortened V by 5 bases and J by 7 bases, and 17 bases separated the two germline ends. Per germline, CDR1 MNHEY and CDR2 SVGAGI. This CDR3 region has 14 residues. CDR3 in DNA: TGTGCCAGCAGTACGGGGCCCGGCGTGGGGACCCAGTACTTC. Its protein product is CASSTGPGVGTQYF.

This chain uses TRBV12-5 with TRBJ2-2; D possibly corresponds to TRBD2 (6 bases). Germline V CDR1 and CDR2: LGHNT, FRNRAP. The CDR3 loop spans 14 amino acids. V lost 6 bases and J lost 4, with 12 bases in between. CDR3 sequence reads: CASGLGEATGELFF. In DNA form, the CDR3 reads TGTGCTAGTGGCCTAGGGGAGGCCACCGGGGAGCTGTTTTTT.

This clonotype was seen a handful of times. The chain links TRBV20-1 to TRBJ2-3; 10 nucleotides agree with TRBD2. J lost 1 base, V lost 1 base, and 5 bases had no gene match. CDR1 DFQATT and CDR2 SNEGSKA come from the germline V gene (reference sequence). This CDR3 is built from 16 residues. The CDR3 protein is CSARVPSGGRTDTQYF. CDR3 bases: TGCAGTGCTAGAGTCCCTAGCGGGGGACGCACAGATACGCAGTATTTT.

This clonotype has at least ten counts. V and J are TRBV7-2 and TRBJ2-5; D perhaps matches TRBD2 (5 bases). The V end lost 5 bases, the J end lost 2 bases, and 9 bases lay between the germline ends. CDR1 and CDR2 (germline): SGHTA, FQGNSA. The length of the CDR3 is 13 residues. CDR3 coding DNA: TGTGCCAGCAGCCCGAGGGTGCAAGAGACCCAGTACTTC. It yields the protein CASSPRVQETQYF. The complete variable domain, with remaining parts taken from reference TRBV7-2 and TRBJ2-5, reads GAGVSQSPSNKVTEKGKDVELRCDPISGHTALYWYRQSLGQGLEFLIYFQGNSAPDKSGLPSDRFSAERTGGSVSTLTIQRTQQEDSAVYLCASSPRVQETQYFGPGTRLLVL.

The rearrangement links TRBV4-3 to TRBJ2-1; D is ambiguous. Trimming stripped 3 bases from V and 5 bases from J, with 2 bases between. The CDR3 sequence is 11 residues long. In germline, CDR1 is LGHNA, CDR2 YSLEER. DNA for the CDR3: TGCGCCAGCAGCCACCACAATGAGCAGTTCTTC. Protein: CASSHHNEQFF.

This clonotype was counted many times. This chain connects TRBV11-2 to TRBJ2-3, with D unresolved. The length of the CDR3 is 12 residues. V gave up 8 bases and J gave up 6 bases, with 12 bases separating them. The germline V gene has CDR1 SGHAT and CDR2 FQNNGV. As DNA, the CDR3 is TGTGCCAGCGCCGCAGTGGTGGATACGCAGTATTTT. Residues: CASAAVVDTQYF. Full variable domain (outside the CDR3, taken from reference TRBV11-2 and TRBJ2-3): EAGVAQSPRYKIIEKRQSVAFWCNPISGHATLYWYQQILGQGPKLLIQFQNNGVVDDSQLPKDRFSAERLKGVDSTLKIQPAKLEDSAVYLCASAAVVDTQYFGPGTRLTVL.

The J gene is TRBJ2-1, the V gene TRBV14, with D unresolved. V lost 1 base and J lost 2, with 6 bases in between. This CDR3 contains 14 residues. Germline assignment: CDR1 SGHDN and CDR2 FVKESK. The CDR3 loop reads CASSQGLAYNEQFF. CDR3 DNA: TGTGCCAGCAGCCAAGGTCTGGCCTACAATGAGCAGTTCTTC.

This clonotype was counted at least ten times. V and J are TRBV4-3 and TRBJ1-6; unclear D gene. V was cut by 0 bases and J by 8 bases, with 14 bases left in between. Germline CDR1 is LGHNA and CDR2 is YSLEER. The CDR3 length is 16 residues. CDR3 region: CASSQEVWTGDSPLHF. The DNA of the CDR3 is TGCGCCAGCAGCCAAGAAGTCTGGACGGGTGATTCACCCCTCCACTTT.